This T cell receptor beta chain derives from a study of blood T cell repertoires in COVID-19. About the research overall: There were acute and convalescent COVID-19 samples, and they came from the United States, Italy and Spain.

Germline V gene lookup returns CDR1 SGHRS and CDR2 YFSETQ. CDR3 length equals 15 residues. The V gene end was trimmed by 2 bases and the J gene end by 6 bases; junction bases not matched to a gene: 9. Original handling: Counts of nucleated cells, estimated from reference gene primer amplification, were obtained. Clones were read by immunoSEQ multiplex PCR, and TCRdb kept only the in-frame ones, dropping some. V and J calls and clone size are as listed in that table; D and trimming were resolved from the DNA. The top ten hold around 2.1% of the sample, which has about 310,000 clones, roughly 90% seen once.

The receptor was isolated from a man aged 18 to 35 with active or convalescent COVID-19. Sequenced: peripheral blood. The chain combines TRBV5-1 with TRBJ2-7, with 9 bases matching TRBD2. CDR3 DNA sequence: TGCGCCAGCAGCTTCACATCTAGCGGGACAGCCGAGCAGTACTTC. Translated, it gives CASSFTSSGTAEQYF.